This TCR beta chain was identified in a study of response to subunit inactivated influenza vaccine. General study results and limits: Each seasonal influenza vaccination recruits few new T cells, the authors suggested.

V was clipped by 4 bases and J by 7 bases, with 12 bases between them. Germline V gene lookup returns CDR1 SGHRS and CDR2 YFSETQ. The CDR3 has 12 residues. TCRdb processed the RT-PCR reads anew with MiXCR; each CDR3 protein has one entry. Here the sample spans about 520,000 distinct CDR3 sequences, around 7.9% being singletons. The table lists this clonotype with many counts. Antigen: not known. The rearrangement joins TRBV5-1 to TRBJ2-7; D remains unclear. This specimen was PBMCs from blood, taken around 2 years after vaccination. This receptor was taken from a man aged 50 to 69 who received an inactivated influenza vaccine. CDR3 in amino acids: CASSTSHGEQYF. The CDR3 DNA is TGCGCCAGCAGCACGAGCCACGGGGAGCAGTACTTC.